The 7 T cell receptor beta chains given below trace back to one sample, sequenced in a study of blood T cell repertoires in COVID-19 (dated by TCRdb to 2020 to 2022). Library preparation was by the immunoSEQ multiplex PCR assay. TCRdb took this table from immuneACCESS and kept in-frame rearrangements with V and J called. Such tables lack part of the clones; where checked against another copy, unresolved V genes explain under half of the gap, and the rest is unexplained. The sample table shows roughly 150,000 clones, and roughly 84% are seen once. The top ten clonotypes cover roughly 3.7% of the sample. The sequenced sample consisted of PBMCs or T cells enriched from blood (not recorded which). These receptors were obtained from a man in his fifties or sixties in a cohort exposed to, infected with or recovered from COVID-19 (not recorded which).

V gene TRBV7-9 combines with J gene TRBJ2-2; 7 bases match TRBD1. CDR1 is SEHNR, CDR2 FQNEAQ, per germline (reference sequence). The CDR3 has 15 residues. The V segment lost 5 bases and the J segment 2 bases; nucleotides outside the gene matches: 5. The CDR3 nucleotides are TGTGCCAGCAGCGGTCGGACAGGCAACACCGGGGAGCTGTTTTTT. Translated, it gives CASSGRTGNTGELFF. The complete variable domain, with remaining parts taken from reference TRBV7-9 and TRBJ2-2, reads DTGVSQNPRHKITKRGQNVTFRCDPISEHNRLYWYRQTLGQGPEFLTYFQNEAQLEKSRLLSDRFSAERPKGSFSTLEIQRTEQGDSAMYLCASSGRTGNTGELFFGEGSRLTVL.

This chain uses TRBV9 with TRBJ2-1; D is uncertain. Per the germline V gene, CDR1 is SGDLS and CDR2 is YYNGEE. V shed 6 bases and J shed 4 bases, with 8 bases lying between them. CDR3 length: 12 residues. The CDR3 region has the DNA TGTGCCAGCAACAGTTTTTACAATGAGCAGTTCTTC. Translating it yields CASNSFYNEQFF. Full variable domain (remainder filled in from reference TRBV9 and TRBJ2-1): DSGVTQTPKHLITATGQRVTLRCSPRSGDLSVYWYQQSLDQGLQFLIQYYNGEERAKGNILERFSAQQFPDLHSELNLSSLELGDSALYFCASNSFYNEQFFGPGTRLTVL.

The CDR3 loop is CASTTLELAGVKGTDTQYF. Here the CDR3 DNA reads TGTGCCAGCACCACCCTGGAACTAGCGGGAGTGAAGGGCACAGATACGCAGTATTTT. V is TRBV28 and J is TRBJ2-3; 11 nucleotides match TRBD2. V lost 7 bases and J lost 1; bases outside the gene matches: 16. The CDR3 has 19 amino acids. The germline CDR1 and CDR2 sequences are MDHEN and SYDVKM.

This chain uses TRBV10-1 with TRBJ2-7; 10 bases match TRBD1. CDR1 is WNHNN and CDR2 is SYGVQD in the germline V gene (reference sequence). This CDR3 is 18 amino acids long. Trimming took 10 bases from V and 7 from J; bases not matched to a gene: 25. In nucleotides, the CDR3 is TGCGCCACCTCAGCACCGTATATGCTCGGGACAGGGGACCGAGAGCAGTACTTC. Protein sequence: CATSAPYMLGTGDREQYF.

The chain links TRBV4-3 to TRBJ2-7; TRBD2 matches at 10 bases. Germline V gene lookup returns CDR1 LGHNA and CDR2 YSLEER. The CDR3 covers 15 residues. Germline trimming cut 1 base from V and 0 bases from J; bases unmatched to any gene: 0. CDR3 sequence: CASSQVAGGSYEQYF. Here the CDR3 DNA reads TGCGCCAGCAGCCAAGTAGCGGGGGGCTCCTACGAGCAGTACTTC.

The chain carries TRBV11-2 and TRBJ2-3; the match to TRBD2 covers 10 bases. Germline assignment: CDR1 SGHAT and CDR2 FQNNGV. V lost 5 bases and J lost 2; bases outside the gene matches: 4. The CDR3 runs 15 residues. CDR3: CASSIAGGLTDTQYF. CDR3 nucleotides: TGTGCCAGCAGCATAGCGGGGGGCCTCACAGATACGCAGTATTTT.

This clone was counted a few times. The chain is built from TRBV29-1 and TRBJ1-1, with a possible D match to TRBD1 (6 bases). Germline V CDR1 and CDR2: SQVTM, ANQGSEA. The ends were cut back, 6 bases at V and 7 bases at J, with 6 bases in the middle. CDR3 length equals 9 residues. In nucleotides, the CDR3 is TGCAGCGTGACAGGTGAAGCTTTCTTT. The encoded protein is CSVTGEAFF.